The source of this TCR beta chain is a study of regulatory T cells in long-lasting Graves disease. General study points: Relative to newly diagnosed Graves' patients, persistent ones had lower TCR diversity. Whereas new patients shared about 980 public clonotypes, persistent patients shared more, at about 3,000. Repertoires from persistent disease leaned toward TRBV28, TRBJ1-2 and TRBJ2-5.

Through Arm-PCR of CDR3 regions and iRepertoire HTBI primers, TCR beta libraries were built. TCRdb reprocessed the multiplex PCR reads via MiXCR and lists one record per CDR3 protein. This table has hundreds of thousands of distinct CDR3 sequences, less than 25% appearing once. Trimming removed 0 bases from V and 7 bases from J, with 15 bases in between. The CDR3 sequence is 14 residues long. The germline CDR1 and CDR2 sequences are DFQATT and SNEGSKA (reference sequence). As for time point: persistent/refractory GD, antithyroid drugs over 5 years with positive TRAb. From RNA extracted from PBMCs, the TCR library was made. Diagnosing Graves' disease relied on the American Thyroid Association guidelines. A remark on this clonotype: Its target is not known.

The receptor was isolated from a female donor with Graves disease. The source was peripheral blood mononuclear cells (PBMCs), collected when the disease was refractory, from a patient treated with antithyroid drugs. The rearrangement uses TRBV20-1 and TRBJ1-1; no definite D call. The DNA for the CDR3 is TGCAGTGCTAGAGACCCGGGGTCCTCGTATGAAGCTTTCTTT. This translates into CSARDPGSSYEAFF.